The rows below give T cell receptor beta chains drawn from one sample of a study of early T cells in non-severe SARS-CoV-2 infection. TCRdb re-called the 5' RACE reads through MiXCR, storing one row per CDR3 protein. Of tens of thousands of distinct CDR3 sequences listed, around 15% were seen once; the top ten hold under 1.5%. Sequencing input: whole blood. The receptors here all came from an adult who was a healthcare worker with PCR-confirmed SARS-CoV-2 infection or an uninfected control (not recorded which). The CDR3 runs from the conserved cysteine through the conserved F or W. The D gene is left open where the match is weak. Some rows have no size entry. The others give once, few or many, or a class for an expanded clone.

cdr3_nt: TGTGTGGCTTTAGAGGGGTACACTGAAGCTTTCTTT
cdr3_aa: CVALEGYTEAFF
d_call: NA
j_call: TRBJ1-1
v_call: TRBV6-4
clone_size: few

cdr3_nt: TGCAGCGTGCACGGGGGGGCCCAAATTGGCCCTGAAGCTTTCTTT
cdr3_aa: CSVHGGAQIGPEAFF
d_call: NA
j_call: TRBJ1-1
v_call: TRBV29-1
clone_size: NA

cdr3_nt: TGTGCCAGCAGTTTCGGATATAATTCACCCCTCCACTTT
cdr3_aa: CASSFGYNSPLHF
d_call: NA
j_call: TRBJ1-6
v_call: TRBV12-3/TRBV12-4
clone_size: few

cdr3_nt: TGCAGTGCTAGAAGGCTAGCGGGGAGGACCGGGGAGCTGTTTTTT
cdr3_aa: CSARRLAGRTGELFF
d_call: TRBD2
j_call: TRBJ2-2
v_call: TRBV20-1
clone_size: NA

cdr3_nt: TGTGCCTGGAGTCCCGGGACAGGGGGCTCTTATTCACCCCTCCACTTT
cdr3_aa: CAWSPGTGGSYSPLHF
d_call: TRBD1
j_call: TRBJ1-6
v_call: TRBV30
clone_size: many

cdr3_nt: TGTGCCAGCAGCTCATGGGGGAGATCTGAAGCTTTCTTT
cdr3_aa: CASSSWGRSEAFF
d_call: NA
j_call: TRBJ1-1
v_call: TRBV11-2
clone_size: many

cdr3_nt: TGCAGTGCTAAGCGAGGGTTTAGCTCTGGAAACACCATATATTTT
cdr3_aa: CSAKRGFSSGNTIYF
d_call: NA
j_call: TRBJ1-3
v_call: TRBV20-1
clone_size: few

cdr3_nt: TGCAGTGCGAACCCGGGACAGCACTACGAGCAGTACTTC
cdr3_aa: CSANPGQHYEQYF
d_call: TRBD1
j_call: TRBJ2-7
v_call: TRBV20-1
clone_size: NA

cdr3_nt: TGTGCCAGCAGTACCCAATCACAAGAGACCCAGTACTTC
cdr3_aa: CASSTQSQETQYF
d_call: NA
j_call: TRBJ2-5
v_call: TRBV6-6
clone_size: many

cdr3_nt: TGCAGTGCTAGTGTTAGTTTGGGCATGGATACGCAGTATTTT
cdr3_aa: CSASVSLGMDTQYF
d_call: NA
j_call: TRBJ2-3
v_call: TRBV20-1
clone_size: few

cdr3_nt: TGCAGCGTTCGGGGCAAACTCACAGATACGCAGTATTTT
cdr3_aa: CSVRGKLTDTQYF
d_call: NA
j_call: TRBJ2-3
v_call: TRBV29-1
clone_size: few

cdr3_nt: TGTGCCAGCAGTTTACAGTTCCTTCTCGAGCAGTACTTC
cdr3_aa: CASSLQFLLEQYF
d_call: NA
j_call: TRBJ2-7
v_call: TRBV28
clone_size: few

cdr3_nt: TGTGCTAGCAGCTTAGAGGTTGGGGATACAGATACGCAGTATTTT
cdr3_aa: CASSLEVGDTDTQYF
d_call: NA
j_call: TRBJ2-3
v_call: TRBV7-7
clone_size: many

cdr3_nt: TGCAGTGCTAGAGGGCAGGGGAGCGGCTCCTACGAGCAGTACTTC
cdr3_aa: CSARGQGSGSYEQYF
d_call: NA
j_call: TRBJ2-7
v_call: TRBV20-1
clone_size: few

cdr3_nt: TGTGCCACCAGCAGAGCTGAGGGGCCCACCTATGGCTACACCTTC
cdr3_aa: CATSRAEGPTYGYTF
d_call: NA
j_call: TRBJ1-2
v_call: TRBV15
clone_size: few

cdr3_nt: TGCAGTGCTCTTAGCCGCGACCTACCCGATACGCAGTATTTT
cdr3_aa: CSALSRDLPDTQYF
d_call: NA
j_call: TRBJ2-3
v_call: TRBV20-1
clone_size: many

cdr3_nt: TGCGCCAGCAGCTTGGATATGGGTGGCAATCAGCCCCAGCATTTT
cdr3_aa: CASSLDMGGNQPQHF
d_call: NA
j_call: TRBJ1-5
v_call: TRBV5-1
clone_size: many

cdr3_nt: TGTGCCAGCAGCTTGGTATTCGCGGGGGGCGGCACAGATACGCAGTATTTT
cdr3_aa: CASSLVFAGGGTDTQYF
d_call: TRBD2
j_call: TRBJ2-3
v_call: TRBV5-8
clone_size: few

cdr3_nt: TGCAGCCAGGGGAACACTGAAGCTTTCTTT
cdr3_aa: CSQGNTEAFF
d_call: NA
j_call: TRBJ1-1
v_call: TRBV29-1
clone_size: NA

cdr3_nt: TGTGCCAGCAGTGCTACGAGGGACAGGGGAGTCGAGCAGTACTTC
cdr3_aa: CASSATRDRGVEQYF
d_call: TRBD1
j_call: TRBJ2-7
v_call: TRBV6-6
clone_size: few

cdr3_nt: TGTGCCAGCAGCTTAGAAACCCCCGCCCAGTACTTC
cdr3_aa: CASSLETPAQYF
d_call: NA
j_call: TRBJ2-5
v_call: TRBV7-9
clone_size: many

cdr3_nt: TGTGCCAGCAGTTATAATATTATGAACACTGAAGCTTTCTTT
cdr3_aa: CASSYNIMNTEAFF
d_call: NA
j_call: TRBJ1-1
v_call: TRBV3-1
clone_size: once

cdr3_nt: TGCGCCAGCAGCCCCGGGCCCAGAGGGGGAAAGACCCAGTACTTC
cdr3_aa: CASSPGPRGGKTQYF
d_call: NA
j_call: TRBJ2-5
v_call: TRBV5-1
clone_size: many

cdr3_nt: TGTGCCAGCAGTTTGATCCCCGCGAACGAGCAGTACTTC
cdr3_aa: CASSLIPANEQYF
d_call: NA
j_call: TRBJ2-7
v_call: TRBV28
clone_size: few

cdr3_nt: TGTGCCATCAGCCCAGACAGGGACAATCAGCCCCAGCATTTT
cdr3_aa: CAISPDRDNQPQHF
d_call: TRBD1
j_call: TRBJ1-5
v_call: TRBV10-3
clone_size: NA

cdr3_nt: TGCAGCGTCGTCGACAGGAATGAGCAGTTCTTC
cdr3_aa: CSVVDRNEQFF
d_call: NA
j_call: TRBJ2-1
v_call: TRBV29-1
clone_size: many

cdr3_nt: TGTGCCAGCAGCAGGACGGCCGGCTCCTACGAGCAGTACTTC
cdr3_aa: CASSRTAGSYEQYF
d_call: NA
j_call: TRBJ2-7
v_call: TRBV3-1
clone_size: NA

cdr3_nt: TGTGCCAGCAGCTTAGGTGGGGTTTATAGCAATCAGCCCCAGCATTTT
cdr3_aa: CASSLGGVYSNQPQHF
d_call: NA
j_call: TRBJ1-5
v_call: TRBV13
clone_size: few

cdr3_nt: TGTGCCAGCAGTTTAGACAGAAGCTATGGCTACACCTTC
cdr3_aa: CASSLDRSYGYTF
d_call: NA
j_call: TRBJ1-2
v_call: TRBV27
clone_size: NA

cdr3_nt: NA
cdr3_aa: CASSSGRTLAKNIQYF
d_call: NA
j_call: TRBJ2-4
v_call: TRBV7-9
clone_size: NA

cdr3_nt: TGTGCCAGCAGCCCCCTACAGGGAACCTACGAGCAGTACTTC
cdr3_aa: CASSPLQGTYEQYF
d_call: NA
j_call: TRBJ2-7
v_call: TRBV11-2
clone_size: NA

cdr3_nt: TGCGCCAGCAGCTCCCTAGCGGGGACAGATACGCAGTATTTT
cdr3_aa: CASSSLAGTDTQYF
d_call: TRBD2
j_call: TRBJ2-3
v_call: TRBV10-2
clone_size: many

cdr3_nt: TGCAGCGTTGAAGAAAGTGAAAAACTGTTTTTT
cdr3_aa: CSVEESEKLFF
d_call: NA
j_call: TRBJ1-4
v_call: TRBV29-1
clone_size: NA

cdr3_nt: TGCAGCGCGAAAATGGGGCGGTATGGCTACACCTTC
cdr3_aa: CSAKMGRYGYTF
d_call: NA
j_call: TRBJ1-2
v_call: TRBV29-1
clone_size: many

cdr3_nt: TGTGCCAGCAGCCAAAGGACAGACTCTGAAGCTTTCTTT
cdr3_aa: CASSQRTDSEAFF
d_call: NA
j_call: TRBJ1-1
v_call: TRBV14
clone_size: NA

cdr3_nt: TGTGCCAGCAGTCCGCGGACAGGCCCTCAAGAGACCCAGTACTTC
cdr3_aa: CASSPRTGPQETQYF
d_call: TRBD1
j_call: TRBJ2-5
v_call: TRBV6-1
clone_size: few

cdr3_nt: TGTGCCAGCAGCCCGACGACAGTCTCCTATAATTCACCCCTCCACTTT
cdr3_aa: CASSPTTVSYNSPLHF
d_call: NA
j_call: TRBJ1-6
v_call: TRBV11-2
clone_size: few

cdr3_nt: TGTGCCAGCACTGCGGGGACAGGGGGCTACGAGCAGTACTTC
cdr3_aa: CASTAGTGGYEQYF
d_call: TRBD1
j_call: TRBJ2-7
v_call: TRBV6-1
clone_size: few

cdr3_nt: TGTGCCAGCAGTTCCTCAGGCGCCGGGAGCTCCTACGAGCAGTACTTC
cdr3_aa: CASSSSGAGSSYEQYF
d_call: NA
j_call: TRBJ2-7
v_call: TRBV28
clone_size: NA

cdr3_nt: TGCAGTGCTAGAGATCTGCTTGGACAGCAATCACCCCTCCACTTT
cdr3_aa: CSARDLLGQQSPLHF
d_call: NA
j_call: TRBJ1-6
v_call: TRBV20-1
clone_size: NA

cdr3_nt: TGTGCCAGCAGCGCCCGGGACTCAAGCTCCTACAATGAGCAGTTCTTC
cdr3_aa: CASSARDSSSYNEQFF
d_call: NA
j_call: TRBJ2-1
v_call: TRBV7-9
clone_size: NA

cdr3_nt: TGTGCCAGCAGCGGAGGGGACAGTCATCAGTATTTT
cdr3_aa: CASSGGDSHQYF
d_call: NA
j_call: TRBJ2-3
v_call: TRBV7-9
clone_size: few

cdr3_nt: TGTGCCAGCAGTTTAGCGGGGGAGACAGATACGCAGTATTTT
cdr3_aa: CASSLAGETDTQYF
d_call: TRBD2
j_call: TRBJ2-3
v_call: TRBV27
clone_size: NA

cdr3_nt: TGCAGTGCTAGAGATCTTACGGGCCGCCCGGAGACCCAGTACTTC
cdr3_aa: CSARDLTGRPETQYF
d_call: NA
j_call: TRBJ2-5
v_call: TRBV20-1
clone_size: NA

cdr3_nt: TGTGCCACCAGTGAGTTAGGATCCGAGCAGTTCTTC
cdr3_aa: CATSELGSEQFF
d_call: NA
j_call: TRBJ2-1
v_call: TRBV24-1
clone_size: NA

cdr3_nt: TGCGCCAGCAGTGATGGCCTCCTGAGCTCCTACGAGCAGTACTTC
cdr3_aa: CASSDGLLSSYEQYF
d_call: NA
j_call: TRBJ2-7
v_call: TRBV10-1
clone_size: many

cdr3_nt: TGTGCCAGCAGCCTCGGACAGGGAGGTCACGAGCAGTACTTC
cdr3_aa: CASSLGQGGHEQYF
d_call: TRBD1
j_call: TRBJ2-7
v_call: TRBV11-1
clone_size: few

cdr3_nt: TGCAGTGCTAGAGCGCGGGGGAAGACATACGAGCAGTACTTC
cdr3_aa: CSARARGKTYEQYF
d_call: TRBD2
j_call: TRBJ2-7
v_call: TRBV20-1
clone_size: NA

cdr3_nt: TGCAGCGTTGATACGGGGCATGGCACTGAAGCTTTCTTT
cdr3_aa: CSVDTGHGTEAFF
d_call: NA
j_call: TRBJ1-1
v_call: TRBV29-1
clone_size: NA

cdr3_nt: TGTGCCACCAGCAGAGATCCCTCGACAGATACGCAGTATTTT
cdr3_aa: CATSRDPSTDTQYF
d_call: NA
j_call: TRBJ2-3
v_call: TRBV15
clone_size: few

cdr3_nt: TGTGCCAGCAGCTTAGTAGAGCGGGGGGGAATCACAGATACGCAGTATTTT
cdr3_aa: CASSLVERGGITDTQYF
d_call: TRBD2
j_call: TRBJ2-3
v_call: TRBV7-2
clone_size: NA

cdr3_nt: TGTGCCAGCAGCGGGGGACTACTAGGGGAGACCCAGTACTTC
cdr3_aa: CASSGGLLGETQYF
d_call: TRBD2
j_call: TRBJ2-5
v_call: TRBV5-4
clone_size: few

cdr3_nt: TGTGCCACCGGTGGGGTTCAGCCCCAGCATTTT
cdr3_aa: CATGGVQPQHF
d_call: NA
j_call: TRBJ1-5
v_call: TRBV19
clone_size: few

cdr3_nt: TGCGCCAGCAGCCAAGATCTAGGGCAGGGACAATTTTGGGAGCAGTTCTTC
cdr3_aa: CASSQDLGQGQFWEQFF
d_call: NA
j_call: TRBJ2-1
v_call: TRBV4-3
clone_size: few

cdr3_nt: TGTGCCAGCAGCTTGGTGAGCGGCAGCACAGATACGCAGTATTTT
cdr3_aa: CASSLVSGSTDTQYF
d_call: NA
j_call: TRBJ2-3
v_call: TRBV7-6
clone_size: many

cdr3_nt: TGTGCCAGCAGCCCATTGGCTCCAAACAGGGCAAACACTGAAGCTTTCTTT
cdr3_aa: CASSPLAPNRANTEAFF
d_call: NA
j_call: TRBJ1-1
v_call: TRBV11-2
clone_size: NA

cdr3_nt: TGTGCCAGCAGTTTAGGAGGGACAGGGGGAAGTGGCTACACCTTC
cdr3_aa: CASSLGGTGGSGYTF
d_call: TRBD1
j_call: TRBJ1-2
v_call: TRBV12-3/TRBV12-4
clone_size: many

cdr3_nt: TGTGCCAGCAGTGCCCGGACAGGGGGCACTGAAGCTTTCTTT
cdr3_aa: CASSARTGGTEAFF
d_call: TRBD1
j_call: TRBJ1-1
v_call: TRBV12-3/TRBV12-4
clone_size: many

cdr3_nt: TGTGCCAGCAGCTTAGGGCAAACAGGGGTCAGGCATTCACCCCTCCACTTT
cdr3_aa: CASSLGQTGVRHSPLHF
d_call: TRBD1
j_call: TRBJ1-6
v_call: TRBV11-2
clone_size: many

cdr3_nt: TGTGCCAGCAGCCGAGGCGACAGTTCAAATTCACCCCTCCACTTT
cdr3_aa: CASSRGDSSNSPLHF
d_call: NA
j_call: TRBJ1-6
v_call: TRBV3-1
clone_size: many